This T cell receptor (beta chain) is drawn from a study of identical twins. The study, taken as a whole, reports: Insertions ran lower in abundant cord blood beta clonotypes, though not in memory repertoires. Twin sharing of out-of-frame TCR alpha was underestimated by models in monozygotic pairs.

TCRdb itself ran the 5' RACE reads through MiXCR, one entry per CDR3 protein. Seen here are about 240,000 distinct CDR3 sequences, 10% observed once, and the top ten hold 10%. Details on this clonotype: Antigen specificity is unknown.

Between the trimmed V and J ends, which lost 0 bases and 0 bases, there was a span of 11 bases. There are 15 residues in the CDR3. The germline V gene has CDR1 DFQATT and CDR2 SNEGSKA (reference sequence). The sequence was obtained from a man aged 50 or older in good health. Material for sequencing was memory T cells sorted from blood. The chain combines TRBV20-1 with TRBJ1-1, with a possible D match to TRBD1 (5 bases). The CDR3 DNA sequence: TGCAGTGCTAGAGAGTTTGGACAACTGAACACTGAAGCTTTCTTT. Translation: CSAREFGQLNTEAFF.